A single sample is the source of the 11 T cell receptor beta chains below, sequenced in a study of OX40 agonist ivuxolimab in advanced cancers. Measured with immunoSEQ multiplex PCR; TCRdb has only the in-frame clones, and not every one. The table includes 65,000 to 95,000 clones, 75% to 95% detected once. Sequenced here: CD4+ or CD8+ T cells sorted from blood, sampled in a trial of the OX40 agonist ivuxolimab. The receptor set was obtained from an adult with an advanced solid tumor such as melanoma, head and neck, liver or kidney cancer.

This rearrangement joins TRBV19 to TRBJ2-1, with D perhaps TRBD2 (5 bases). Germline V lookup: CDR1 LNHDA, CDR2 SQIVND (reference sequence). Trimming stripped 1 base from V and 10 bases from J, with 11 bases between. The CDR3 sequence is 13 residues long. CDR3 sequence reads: CASSIGEGSEQFF. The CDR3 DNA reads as TGTGCCAGTAGTATAGGAGAGGGATCGGAGCAGTTCTTC.

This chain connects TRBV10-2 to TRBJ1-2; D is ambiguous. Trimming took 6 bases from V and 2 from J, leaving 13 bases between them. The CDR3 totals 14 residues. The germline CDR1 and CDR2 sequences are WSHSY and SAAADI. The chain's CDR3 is CASSETNKNYGYTF. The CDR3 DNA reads TGCGCCAGCAGCGAGACCAATAAGAACTATGGCTACACCTTC.

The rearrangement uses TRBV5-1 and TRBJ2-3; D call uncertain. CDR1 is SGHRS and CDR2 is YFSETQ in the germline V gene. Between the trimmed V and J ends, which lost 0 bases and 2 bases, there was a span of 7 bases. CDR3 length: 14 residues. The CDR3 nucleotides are TGCGCCAGCAGCTTGGCCCAGGACACAGATACGCAGTATTTT. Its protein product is CASSLAQDTDTQYF. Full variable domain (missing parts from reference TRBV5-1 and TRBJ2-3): KAGVTQTPRYLIKTRGQQVTLSCSPISGHRSVSWYQQTPGQGLQFLFEYFSETQRNKGNFPGRFSGRQFSNSRSEMNVSTLELGDSALYLCASSLAQDTDTQYFGPGTRLTVL.

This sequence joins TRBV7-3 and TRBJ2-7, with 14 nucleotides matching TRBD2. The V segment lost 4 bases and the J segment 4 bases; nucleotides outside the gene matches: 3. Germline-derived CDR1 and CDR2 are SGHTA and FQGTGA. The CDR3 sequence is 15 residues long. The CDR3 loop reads CASSYGTSGSYEQYF. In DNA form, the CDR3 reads TGTGCCAGCAGCTACGGGACTAGCGGGAGTTACGAGCAGTACTTC. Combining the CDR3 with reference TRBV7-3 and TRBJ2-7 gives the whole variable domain GAGVSQTPSNKVTEKGKYVELRCDPISGHTALYWYRQSLGQGPEFLIYFQGTGAADDSGLPNDRFFAVRPEGSVSTLKIQRTERGDSAVYLCASSYGTSGSYEQYFGPGTRLTVT.

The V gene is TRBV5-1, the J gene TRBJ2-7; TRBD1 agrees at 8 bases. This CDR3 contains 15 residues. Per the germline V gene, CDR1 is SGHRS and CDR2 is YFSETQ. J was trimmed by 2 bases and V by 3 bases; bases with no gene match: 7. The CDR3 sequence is CASSSRQGLPYEQYF. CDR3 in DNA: TGCGCCAGCAGCTCCCGACAGGGGCTTCCCTACGAGCAGTACTTC.

The CDR3 DNA is TGCGCCAGCAGCCCGGGCCTAAACAGGGGGCTCAACAATGAGCAGTTCTTC. Amino acid sequence: CASSPGLNRGLNNEQFF. The chain carries TRBV5-1 and TRBJ2-1; 9 bases are a match to TRBD1. The ends lost 4 bases at V and 5 bases at J; junction bases unmatched: 13. Germline V gives CDR1 SGHRS, CDR2 YFSETQ. The CDR3 runs to 17 residues.

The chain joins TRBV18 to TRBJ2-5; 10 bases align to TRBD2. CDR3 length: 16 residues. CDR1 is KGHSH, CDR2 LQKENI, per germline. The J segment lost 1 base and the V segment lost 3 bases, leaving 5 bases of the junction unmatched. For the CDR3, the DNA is TGTGCCAGCTCACCCCGGGTAGCGGGAGGCCAAGAGACCCAGTACTTC. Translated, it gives CASSPRVAGGQETQYF.

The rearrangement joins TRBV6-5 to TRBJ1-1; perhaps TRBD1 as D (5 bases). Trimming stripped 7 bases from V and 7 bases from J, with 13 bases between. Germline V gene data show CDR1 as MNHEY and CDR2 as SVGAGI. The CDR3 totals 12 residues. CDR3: CASIGAGIEAFF. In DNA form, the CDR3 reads TGTGCCAGCATCGGGGCAGGGATTGAAGCTTTCTTT.

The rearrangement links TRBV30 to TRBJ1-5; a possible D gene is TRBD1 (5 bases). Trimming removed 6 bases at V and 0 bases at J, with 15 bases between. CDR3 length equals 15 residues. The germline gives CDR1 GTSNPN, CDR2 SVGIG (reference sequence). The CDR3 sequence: CACTGGLGSNQPQHF. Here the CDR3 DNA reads TGTGCCTGTACGGGGGGATTGGGTAGCAATCAGCCCCAGCATTTT.

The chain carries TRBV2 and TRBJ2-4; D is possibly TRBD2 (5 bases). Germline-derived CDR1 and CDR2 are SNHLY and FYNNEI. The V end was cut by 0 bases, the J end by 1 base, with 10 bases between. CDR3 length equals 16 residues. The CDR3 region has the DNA TGTGCCAGCAGTGAAGCGCTGGCTAGCGCCAAAAACATTCAGTACTTC. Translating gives CASSEALASAKNIQYF.

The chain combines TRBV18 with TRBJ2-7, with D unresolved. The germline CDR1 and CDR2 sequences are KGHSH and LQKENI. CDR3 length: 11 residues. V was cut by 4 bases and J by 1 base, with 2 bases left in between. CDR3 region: CASSHSYEQYF. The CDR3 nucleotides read TGTGCCAGCTCACATTCCTACGAGCAGTACTTC.